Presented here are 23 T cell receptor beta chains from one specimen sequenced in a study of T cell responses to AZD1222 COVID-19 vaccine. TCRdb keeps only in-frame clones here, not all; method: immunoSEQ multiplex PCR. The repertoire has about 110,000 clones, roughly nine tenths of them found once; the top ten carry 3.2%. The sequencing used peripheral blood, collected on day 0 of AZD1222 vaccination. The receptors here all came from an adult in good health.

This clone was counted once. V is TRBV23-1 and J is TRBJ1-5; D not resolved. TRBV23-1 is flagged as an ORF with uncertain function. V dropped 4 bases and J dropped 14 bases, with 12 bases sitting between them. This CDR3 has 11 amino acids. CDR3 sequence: CASSPGDQKHF. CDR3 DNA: TGCGCCAGCAGTCCTGGGGATCAAAAGCATTTT.

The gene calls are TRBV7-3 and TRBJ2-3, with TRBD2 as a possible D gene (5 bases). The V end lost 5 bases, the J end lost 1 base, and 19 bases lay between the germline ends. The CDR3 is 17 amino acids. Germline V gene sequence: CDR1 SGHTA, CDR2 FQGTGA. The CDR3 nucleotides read TGTGCCAGCAGCCTAAATCCCATAGCGAGGGGCACAGATACGCAGTATTTT. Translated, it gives CASSLNPIARGTDTQYF.

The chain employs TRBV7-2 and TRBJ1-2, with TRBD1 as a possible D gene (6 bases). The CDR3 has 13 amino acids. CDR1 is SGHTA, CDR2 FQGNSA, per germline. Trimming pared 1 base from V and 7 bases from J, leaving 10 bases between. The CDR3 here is CASSLDRDGGYTF. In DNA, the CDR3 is TGTGCCAGCAGCTTAGACAGGGACGGTGGCTACACCTTC.

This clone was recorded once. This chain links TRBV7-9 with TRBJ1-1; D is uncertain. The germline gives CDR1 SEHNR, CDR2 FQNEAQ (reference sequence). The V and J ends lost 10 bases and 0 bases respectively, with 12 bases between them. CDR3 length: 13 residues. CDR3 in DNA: TGTGCCACCTCGGTGGAGATGAACACTGAAGCTTTCTTT. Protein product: CATSVEMNTEAFF.

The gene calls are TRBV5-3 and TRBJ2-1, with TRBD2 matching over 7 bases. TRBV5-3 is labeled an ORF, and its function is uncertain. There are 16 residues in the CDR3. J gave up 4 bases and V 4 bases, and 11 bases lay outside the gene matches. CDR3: CARSQPRAGEYNEQFF. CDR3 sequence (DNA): TGTGCCAGAAGCCAACCTAGGGCGGGAGAATACAATGAGCAGTTCTTC.

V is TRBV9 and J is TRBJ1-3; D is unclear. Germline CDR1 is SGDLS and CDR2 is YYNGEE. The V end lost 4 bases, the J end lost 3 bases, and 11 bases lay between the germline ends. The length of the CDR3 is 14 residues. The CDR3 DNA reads TGTGCCAGCAGCAGACTGGACGGTGGAAACACCATATATTTT. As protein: CASSRLDGGNTIYF.

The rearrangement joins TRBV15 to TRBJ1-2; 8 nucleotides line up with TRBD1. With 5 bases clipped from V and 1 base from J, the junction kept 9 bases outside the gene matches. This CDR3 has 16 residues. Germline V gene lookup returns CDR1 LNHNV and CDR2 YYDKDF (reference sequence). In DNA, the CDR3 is TGTGCCACCAGCCCTCGCCTACAGGGGGTTAACTATGGCTACACCTTC. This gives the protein CATSPRLQGVNYGYTF. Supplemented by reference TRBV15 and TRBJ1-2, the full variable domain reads DAMVIQNPRYQVTQFGKPVTLSCSQTLNHNVMYWYQQKSSQAPKLLFHYYDKDFNNEADTPDNFQSRRPNTSFCFLDIRSPGLGDTAMYLCATSPRLQGVNYGYTFGSGTRLTVV.

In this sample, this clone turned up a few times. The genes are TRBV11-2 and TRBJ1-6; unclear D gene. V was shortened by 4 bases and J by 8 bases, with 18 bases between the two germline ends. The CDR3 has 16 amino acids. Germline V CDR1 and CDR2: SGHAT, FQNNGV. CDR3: CASSSLPRLEDSPLHF. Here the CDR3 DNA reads TGTGCCAGCAGCTCGTTACCACGGCTAGAGGATTCACCCCTCCACTTT. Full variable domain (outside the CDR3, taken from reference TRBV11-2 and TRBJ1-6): EAGVAQSPRYKIIEKRQSVAFWCNPISGHATLYWYQQILGQGPKLLIQFQNNGVVDDSQLPKDRFSAERLKGVDSTLKIQPAKLEDSAVYLCASSSLPRLEDSPLHFGNGTRLTVT.

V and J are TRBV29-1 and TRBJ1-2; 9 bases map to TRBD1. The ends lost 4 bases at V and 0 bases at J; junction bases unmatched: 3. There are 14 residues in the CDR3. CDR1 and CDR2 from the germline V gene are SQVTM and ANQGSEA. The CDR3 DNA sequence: TGCAGCGTTGGGGACAGGGCGGCTAACTATGGCTACACCTTC. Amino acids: CSVGDRAANYGYTF.

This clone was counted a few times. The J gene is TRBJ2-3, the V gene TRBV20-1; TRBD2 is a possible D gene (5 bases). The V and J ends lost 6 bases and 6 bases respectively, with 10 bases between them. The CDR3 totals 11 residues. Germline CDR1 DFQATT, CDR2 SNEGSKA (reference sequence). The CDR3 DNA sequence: TGCAGTGCCGGCTGGGAGGATACGCAGTATTTT. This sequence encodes CSAGWEDTQYF.

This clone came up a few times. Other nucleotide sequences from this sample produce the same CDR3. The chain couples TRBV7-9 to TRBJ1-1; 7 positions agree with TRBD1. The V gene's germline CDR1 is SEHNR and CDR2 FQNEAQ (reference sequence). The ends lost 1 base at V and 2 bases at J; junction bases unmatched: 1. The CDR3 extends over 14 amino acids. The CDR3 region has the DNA TGTGCCAGCAGCTTAGGGACAGGCAACACTGAAGCTTTCTTT. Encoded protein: CASSLGTGNTEAFF.

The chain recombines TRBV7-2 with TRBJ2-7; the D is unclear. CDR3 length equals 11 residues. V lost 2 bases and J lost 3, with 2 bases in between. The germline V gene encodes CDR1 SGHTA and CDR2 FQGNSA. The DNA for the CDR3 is TGTGCCAGCAGCTTAAACTACGAGCAGTACTTC. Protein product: CASSLNYEQYF.

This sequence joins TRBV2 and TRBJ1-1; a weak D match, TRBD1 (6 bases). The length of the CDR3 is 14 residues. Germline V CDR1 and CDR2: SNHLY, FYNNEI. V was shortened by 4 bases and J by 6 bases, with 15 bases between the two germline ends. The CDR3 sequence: CASSVKRQVAEAFF. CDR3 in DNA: TGTGCCAGCAGTGTTAAGAGACAGGTAGCTGAAGCTTTCTTT.

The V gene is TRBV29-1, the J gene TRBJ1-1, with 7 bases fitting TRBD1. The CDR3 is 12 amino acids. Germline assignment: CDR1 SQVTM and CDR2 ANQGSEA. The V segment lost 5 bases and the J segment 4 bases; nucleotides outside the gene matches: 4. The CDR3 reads CSVNTGVTEAFF. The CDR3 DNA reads TGCAGCGTTAATACAGGGGTCACTGAAGCTTTCTTT.

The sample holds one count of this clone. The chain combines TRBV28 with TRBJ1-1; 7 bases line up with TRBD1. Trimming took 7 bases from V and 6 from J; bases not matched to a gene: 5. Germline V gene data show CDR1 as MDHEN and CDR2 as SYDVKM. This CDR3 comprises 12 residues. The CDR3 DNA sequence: TGTGCCAGCAAAGGGGGCCCGGCTGAAGCTTTCTTT. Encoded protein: CASKGGPAEAFF.

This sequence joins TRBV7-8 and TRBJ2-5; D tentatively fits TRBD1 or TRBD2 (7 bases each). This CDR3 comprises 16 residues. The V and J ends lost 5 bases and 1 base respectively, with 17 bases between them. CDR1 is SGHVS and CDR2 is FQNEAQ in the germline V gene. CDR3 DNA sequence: TGTGCCAGCAGCGGCGACAGGGAGGGTGGCCAAGAGACCCAGTACTTC. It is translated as CASSGDREGGQETQYF. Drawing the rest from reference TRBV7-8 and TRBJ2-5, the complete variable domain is GAGVSQSPRYKVAKRGQDVALRCDPISGHVSLFWYQQALGQGPEFLTYFQNEAQLDKSGLPSDRFFAERPEGSVSTLKIQRTQQEDSAVYLCASSGDREGGQETQYFGPGTRLLVL.

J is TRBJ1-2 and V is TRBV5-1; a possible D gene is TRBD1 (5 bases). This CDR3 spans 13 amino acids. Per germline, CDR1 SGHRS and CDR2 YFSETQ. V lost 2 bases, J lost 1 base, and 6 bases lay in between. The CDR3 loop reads CASSFQGNYGYTF. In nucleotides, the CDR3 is TGCGCCAGCAGCTTCCAGGGTAACTATGGCTACACCTTC.

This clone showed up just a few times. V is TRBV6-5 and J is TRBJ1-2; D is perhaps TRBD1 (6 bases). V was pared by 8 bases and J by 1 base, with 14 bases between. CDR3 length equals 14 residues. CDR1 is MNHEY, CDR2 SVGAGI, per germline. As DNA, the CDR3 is TGTGCCAGCCGTCGCCGGGGGCTTAACTATGGCTACACCTTC. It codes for CASRRRGLNYGYTF.

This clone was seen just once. The CDR3 DNA sequence: TGTGCCAGCAGGGCGAGGACACCCCCCTACGAGCAGTACTTC. Protein sequence: CASRARTPPYEQYF. The gene calls are TRBV28 and TRBJ2-7; D is possibly TRBD1 (5 bases). Trimming shortened V by 6 bases and J by 2 bases, and 14 bases separated the two germline ends. The CDR3 totals 14 residues. CDR1 is MDHEN, CDR2 SYDVKM, per germline.

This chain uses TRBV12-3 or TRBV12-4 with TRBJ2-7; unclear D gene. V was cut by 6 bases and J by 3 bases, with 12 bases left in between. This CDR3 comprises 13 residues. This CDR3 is CASSSMADYEQYF. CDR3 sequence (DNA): TGTGCCAGCAGCTCGATGGCAGACTACGAGCAGTACTTC.

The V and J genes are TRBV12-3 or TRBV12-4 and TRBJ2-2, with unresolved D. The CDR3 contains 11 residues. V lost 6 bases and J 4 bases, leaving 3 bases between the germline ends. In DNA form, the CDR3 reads TGTGCCAGCAGGCGCACCGGGGAGCTGTTTTTT. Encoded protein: CASRRTGELFF.

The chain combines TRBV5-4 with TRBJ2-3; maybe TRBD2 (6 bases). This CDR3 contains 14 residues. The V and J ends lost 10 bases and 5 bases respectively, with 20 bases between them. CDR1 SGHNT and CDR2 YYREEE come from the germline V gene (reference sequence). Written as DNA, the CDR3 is TGTGCCTCTCACCCCTCCGGGGGAGGAGATACGCAGTATTTT. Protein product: CASHPSGGGDTQYF.

This CDR3 is CASSRGTSNNEQFF. Here the CDR3 DNA reads TGCGCCAGCAGCCGAGGGACTAGCAACAATGAGCAGTTCTTC. V and J are TRBV5-1 and TRBJ2-1; 9 nucleotides agree with TRBD2. Trimming took 4 bases from V and 5 from J; bases not matched to a gene: 4. This CDR3 is built from 14 residues. Germline CDR1 is SGHRS and CDR2 is YFSETQ.